This TCR beta chain is from a study of T cells in Graves' hyperthyroidism and ophthalmopathy. This clonotype has only a few counts. An absence of ophthalmopathy progression within 18 months meant stable Graves' hyperthyroidism. TCR beta CDR3 regions were amplified from RNA. A first-round RT-PCR of the TCR CDR3 used the HTBI primer set. TCRdb reprocessed the multiplex PCR reads with MiXCR, giving one entry per CDR3 protein. The sample has about 700,000 distinct CDR3 sequences, about 14% seen once; the top ten hold around 9.6%. Per germline, CDR1 DFQATT and CDR2 SNEGSKA (reference sequence). This CDR3 is built from 15 residues. After removal of 1 base from V and 5 bases from J, the junction contained 8 bases not matched to a gene.

Sequencing was carried out using blood. The chain combines TRBV20-1 with TRBJ2-5, with 9 bases identical to TRBD2. The receptor was isolated from a woman between 18 and 29 years old with Graves' hyperthyroidism. CDR3 nucleotide sequence: TGCAGTGCTAGAGGTCTGACTAGCGGCCCGGAGACCCAGTACTTC. Encoded protein: CSARGLTSGPETQYF.